The T cell receptor beta chain under discussion was sequenced for a study of cytomegalovirus exposure and HLA in healthy donors. With 60 Vbeta and 13 Jbeta primers, the PCR was carried out. Here immunoSEQ multiplex PCR was the method, and the copy in TCRdb shows in-frame clones only, minus some. Here the sample spans under 150,000 clones, roughly three quarters being singletons. V was trimmed by 5 bases and J by 8 bases, leaving 14 bases between them. The CDR3 contains 13 residues. CDR1 is MDHEN, CDR2 SYDVKM, per germline. The rearrangement uses TRBV28 and TRBJ2-3; D unresolved. This TCR was recovered from a woman between 40 and 50 years old in good health and CMV-seronegative. The sequenced sample was PBMCs. DNA for the CDR3: TGTGCCAGCAGTCCTATACTACGTGTTACGCAGTATTTT. This translates into CASSPILRVTQYF. The full variable domain, its missing parts supplied by reference TRBV28 and TRBJ2-3, is DVKVTQSSRYLVKRTGEKVFLECVQDMDHENMFWYRQDPGLGLRLIYFSYDVKMKEKGDIPEGYSVSREKKERFSLILESASTNQTSMYLCASSPILRVTQYFGPGTRLTVL.